This T cell receptor (beta chain) was retrieved from a study of control samples from healthy donors and cancer patients. Here immunoSEQ multiplex PCR was the method, and the copy in TCRdb shows in-frame clones only, minus some. The table lists 100,000 or so clones, roughly 90% of them singletons. V was shortened by 7 bases and J by 0 bases, with 7 bases between the two germline ends. Germline lookup yields CDR1 SQVTM and CDR2 ANQGSEA. CDR3 length: 12 residues. Material: blood. The receptor was isolated from a woman aged 50 to 65 in good health. The rearrangement links TRBV29-1 to TRBJ1-3; no clear D. CDR3 protein: CSAQTSGNTIYF. In DNA form, the CDR3 reads TGCAGCGCCCAGACCTCTGGAAACACCATATATTTT.